The 21 T cell receptor beta chains listed next were all sequenced from one sample in a study of blood T cell repertoires in COVID-19. Data came from immunoSEQ multiplex PCR; TCRdb stores just in-frame clones and leaves some out. Of more than 200,000 clones in the sample, approximately 80% were seen once. Source material: PBMCs or T cells enriched from blood (not recorded which). These receptors all come from a man aged 25-45 years with acute COVID-19.

The chain combines TRBV6-5 with TRBJ2-3; 7 bases fit TRBD1. The germline gives CDR1 MNHEY, CDR2 SVGAGI. Trimming cost V 3 bases and J 3 bases; bases outside gene matches: 3. The CDR3 is 14 residues long. CDR3 amino acids: CASSYRGRTDTQYF. For the CDR3, the DNA is TGTGCCAGCAGTTATAGGGGGCGAACAGATACGCAGTATTTT.

The gene calls are TRBV28 and TRBJ1-6; maybe TRBD1 (5 bases). The ends were cut back, 5 bases at V and 9 bases at J, with 17 bases in the middle. The germline V gene has CDR1 MDHEN and CDR2 SYDVKM. This CDR3 spans 15 amino acids. CDR3 bases: TGTGCCAGCAGTCCGGGACTCCAACCTGGTTCACCCCTCCACTTT. It encodes CASSPGLQPGSPLHF.

The J gene is TRBJ1-5, the V gene TRBV27; D is uncertain. The CDR3 extends over 15 amino acids. V was trimmed by 6 bases and J by 4 bases, leaving 16 bases between them. Germline-derived CDR1 and CDR2 are MNHEY and SMNVEV (reference sequence). The CDR3 is CASRRGINPNQPQHF. Here the CDR3 DNA reads TGTGCCAGCAGACGCGGGATTAACCCAAATCAGCCCCAGCATTTT.

V gene TRBV28 combines with J gene TRBJ1-5; D gene ambiguous. Germline assignment: CDR1 MDHEN and CDR2 SYDVKM. The V end was cut by 6 bases, the J end by 6 bases, with 15 bases between. The CDR3 covers 14 residues. In DNA, the CDR3 is TGTGCCAGCAGCCCTCGGGGAGGAAGTCAGCCCCAGCATTTT. Amino acid sequence: CASSPRGGSQPQHF. The full variable domain, with the rest looked up from reference TRBV28 and TRBJ1-5, is DVKVTQSSRYLVKRTGEKVFLECVQDMDHENMFWYRQDPGLGLRLIYFSYDVKMKEKGDIPEGYSVSREKKERFSLILESASTNQTSMYLCASSPRGGSQPQHFGDGTRLSIL.

The chain has TRBV9 and TRBJ2-5; 9 positions agree with TRBD2. V lost 4 bases and J lost 1; bases outside the gene matches: 11. Germline loops: CDR1 SGDLS, CDR2 YYNGEE. This CDR3 comprises 17 residues. CDR3 DNA: TGTGCCAGCAGCCAGGGGGTGCTAGCGGGGCGCCAAGAGACCCAGTACTTC. The encoded protein is CASSQGVLAGRQETQYF.

The genes are TRBV7-3 and TRBJ1-6, with 8 bases identical to TRBD1. From germline, CDR1 is SGHTA and CDR2 FQGTGA. CDR3 length: 15 amino acids. Trimming removed 2 bases from V and 13 bases from J; junction bases left unmatched: 10. Here the CDR3 reads CASSLDSGTGFPLHF. DNA for the CDR3: TGTGCCAGCAGCTTAGACTCCGGGACAGGCTTCCCCCTCCACTTT.

This clone came up once. The chain recombines TRBV5-6 with TRBJ2-3, with D unresolved. Trimming left V 0 bases short and J 4 bases short, with 18 bases between. Germline V CDR1 and CDR2: SGHDT, YYEEEE. This CDR3 is 17 amino acids long. In DNA, the CDR3 is TGTGCCAGCAGCTTGGGGTCAGGCGTCTCCTGGGCAGATACGCAGTATTTT. It codes for CASSLGSGVSWADTQYF.

The V and J genes are TRBV6-5 and TRBJ2-7; 7 bases are shared with TRBD1. J gave up 3 bases and V 6 bases, and 11 bases lay outside the gene matches. Looked up from germline, CDR1 is MNHEY and CDR2 is SVGAGI. The CDR3 has 15 residues. The CDR3 coding sequence is TGTGCCAGCAGACAGACAGGGTCGCGCGGCTACGAGCAGTACTTC. Protein product: CASRQTGSRGYEQYF.

This clone was detected a few times. The chain employs TRBV10-2 and TRBJ2-7; D remains unclear. Germline CDR1 reads WSHSY; CDR2 reads SAAADI. The length of the CDR3 is 13 residues. V lost 7 bases and J 0 bases, leaving 10 bases between the germline ends. CDR3: CASTTSSSYEQYF. Written as DNA, the CDR3 is TGCGCCAGCACTACGAGTAGCTCCTACGAGCAGTACTTC.

J is TRBJ1-1 and V is TRBV27, with 8 bases fitting TRBD1. CDR1 is MNHEY and CDR2 is SMNVEV in the germline V gene (reference sequence). The junction had 14 bases not matched to a gene; V was cut back by 3 bases and J by 2 bases. The CDR3 has 18 amino acids. The CDR3 loop reads CASSLVGQGRGKNTEAFF. For the CDR3, the DNA is TGTGCCAGCAGTTTGGTCGGACAGGGTCGGGGAAAAAACACTGAAGCTTTCTTT.

This chain connects TRBV11-2 to TRBJ2-7, with D possibly matching TRBD2 (6 bases). The CDR3 is 12 residues long. Germline-derived CDR1 and CDR2 are SGHAT and FQNNGV. Between the trimmed V and J ends, which lost 6 bases and 6 bases, there was a span of 12 bases. In nucleotides, the CDR3 is TGTGCCAGCAGGATCTTGGGGGGCGAGCAGTACTTC. As protein: CASRILGGEQYF.

The chain links TRBV3-1 (or the pseudogene TRBV3-2) to TRBJ1-2; possibly TRBD1 for D (5 bases). Germline V gene sequence: CDR1 LGHDT, CDR2 YNNKEL (reference sequence). This CDR3 is built from 15 residues. V was pared by 7 bases and J by 1 base, with 16 bases between. The CDR3 reads CASTYDRQGNYGYTF. Here the CDR3 DNA reads TGTGCCAGCACCTACGACCGGCAGGGTAACTATGGCTACACCTTC.

The chain employs TRBV19 and TRBJ1-1, with 10 bases aligning to TRBD1. Unmatched junction bases numbered 11, after V lost 9 bases and J lost 7 bases. Per germline, CDR1 LNHDA and CDR2 SQIVND (reference sequence). The CDR3 runs to 14 residues. Here the CDR3 reads CASSGTGEPNEAFF. The CDR3 DNA reads as TGTGCCAGCTCCGGGACAGGGGAGCCGAATGAAGCTTTCTTT.

This clone was counted once. The J gene is TRBJ1-3, the V gene TRBV28; D perhaps matches TRBD1 (5 bases). V was cut by 7 bases and J by 3 bases, with 13 bases left in between. Per the germline V gene, CDR1 is MDHEN and CDR2 is SYDVKM. The CDR3 is made up of 14 amino acids. The CDR3, as DNA: TGTGCCAGCATGGGGGGTTTTTATGGAAACACCATATATTTT. Encoded protein: CASMGGFYGNTIYF.

The genes are TRBV15 and TRBJ1-2; D perhaps matches TRBD1 (6 bases). Germline lookup yields CDR1 LNHNV and CDR2 YYDKDF (reference sequence). The CDR3 loop spans 12 amino acids. Trimming pared 8 bases from V and 8 bases from J, leaving 15 bases between. The DNA for the CDR3 is TGTGCCACCGAGGGCAGGGGTCGGGGCTACACCTTC. Its translation: CATEGRGRGYTF. The whole variable domain, remainder taken from reference TRBV15 and TRBJ1-2, is DAMVIQNPRYQVTQFGKPVTLSCSQTLNHNVMYWYQQKSSQAPKLLFHYYDKDFNNEADTPDNFQSRRPNTSFCFLDIRSPGLGDTAMYLCATEGRGRGYTFGSGTRLTVV.

This clone showed up just once. The CDR3 here is CASSQTGGYNQPQHF. CDR3 coding DNA: TGTGCCAGCAGTCAGACAGGGGGCTACAATCAGCCCCAGCATTTT. The chain couples TRBV6-4 to TRBJ1-5; TRBD1 aligns across 10 bases. The V gene end was trimmed by 5 bases and the J gene end by 3 bases; junction bases not matched to a gene: 4. The CDR3 has 15 amino acids. Germline CDR1 and CDR2: MRHNA and SNTAGT.

The sample holds one count of this clone. The chain is built from TRBV18 and TRBJ1-2, with TRBD1 identical over 8 bases. Trimming cost V 3 bases and J 6 bases; bases outside gene matches: 9. Germline V gives CDR1 KGHSH, CDR2 LQKENI. The CDR3 contains 15 residues. The CDR3 DNA reads TGTGCCAGCTCACCTTTATCAGGGGGCGCGCATGGCTACACCTTC. Protein product: CASSPLSGGAHGYTF.

This chain uses TRBV5-1 with TRBJ1-1, with 10 bases identical to TRBD1. CDR3 length equals 16 residues. Germline CDR1 SGHRS, CDR2 YFSETQ. The V gene end was trimmed by 4 bases and the J gene end by 0 bases; junction bases not matched to a gene: 6. The CDR3 DNA reads as TGCGCCAGCAGCGGCGGGACAGGGGCGTTGAACACTGAAGCTTTCTTT. Encoded protein: CASSGGTGALNTEAFF.

V and J are TRBV11-2 and TRBJ1-5; perhaps TRBD1 as D (6 bases). The CDR3 is 15 amino acids. Trimming cost V 1 base and J 5 bases, with 12 bases left between them. Germline lookup yields CDR1 SGHAT and CDR2 FQNNGV. The CDR3 nucleotides read TGTGCCAGCAGCTTAGGGCAGGGGAATTATCAGCCCCAGCATTTT. Its protein product is CASSLGQGNYQPQHF.

V usage is TRBV5-1 and J usage is TRBJ1-1, with a tentative D call TRBD1 (6 bases). CDR3 length: 14 amino acids. Germline V gene sequence: CDR1 SGHRS, CDR2 YFSETQ. Trimming removed 4 bases at V and 2 bases at J, with 12 bases between. The CDR3 reads CASSMTTGNTEAFF. Here the CDR3 DNA reads TGCGCCAGCAGCATGACGACAGGAAACACTGAAGCTTTCTTT.

This chain connects TRBV5-1 to TRBJ1-2, with TRBD1 matching over 7 bases. CDR3 length: 14 residues. The junction had 3 bases not matched to a gene; V was cut back by 3 bases and J by 1 base. Germline CDR1 reads SGHRS; CDR2 reads YFSETQ. CDR3 nucleotide sequence: TGCGCCAGCAGCTCCCAGGGGGTTAACTATGGCTACACCTTC. Protein sequence: CASSSQGVNYGYTF.